This T cell receptor (beta chain) was obtained from a study of T cell responses to AZD1222 COVID-19 vaccine. Study-wide findings and caveats: Donors were chiefly white British, with a greater number of females, and clonal diversity was perhaps underestimated. Only after the peak T cell response were repertoires sampled.

A note on this clone: Its antigen remains unknown.

Libraries were prepared by immunoSEQ multiplex PCR; TCRdb keeps only in-frame clonotypes and omits some of them. Here the sample spans roughly 150,000 clones, around 87% being singletons. Sequenced material: peripheral blood, taken 28 days after the second AZD1222 dose. This receptor was obtained from an adult who received the AZD1222 COVID-19 vaccine.

In nucleotides, the CDR3 is TGTGCCAGCATGGAGGGGGGAGAAGCTTTCTTT. Protein sequence: CASMEGGEAFF. The V gene is TRBV6-4, the J gene TRBJ1-1; tentative D call: TRBD1 (6 bases). There are 11 residues in the CDR3. Germline V lookup: CDR1 MRHNA, CDR2 SNTAGT. The V and J ends lost 7 bases and 8 bases respectively, with 11 bases between them.